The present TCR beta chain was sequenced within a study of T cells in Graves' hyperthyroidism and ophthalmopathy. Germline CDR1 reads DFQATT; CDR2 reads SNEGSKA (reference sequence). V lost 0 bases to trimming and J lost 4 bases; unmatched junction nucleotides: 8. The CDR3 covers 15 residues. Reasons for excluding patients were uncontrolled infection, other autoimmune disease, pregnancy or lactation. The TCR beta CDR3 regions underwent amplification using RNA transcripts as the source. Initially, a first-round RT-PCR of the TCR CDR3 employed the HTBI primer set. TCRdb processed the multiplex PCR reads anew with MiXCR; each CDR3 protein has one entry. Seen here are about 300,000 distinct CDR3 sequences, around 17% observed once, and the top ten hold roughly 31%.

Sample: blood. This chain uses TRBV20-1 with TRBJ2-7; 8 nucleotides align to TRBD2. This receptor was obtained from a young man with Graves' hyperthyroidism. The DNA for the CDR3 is TGCAGTGCTAGAGATCGAGCGGGGGCTTTGTACGAGCAGTACTTC. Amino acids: CSARDRAGALYEQYF.